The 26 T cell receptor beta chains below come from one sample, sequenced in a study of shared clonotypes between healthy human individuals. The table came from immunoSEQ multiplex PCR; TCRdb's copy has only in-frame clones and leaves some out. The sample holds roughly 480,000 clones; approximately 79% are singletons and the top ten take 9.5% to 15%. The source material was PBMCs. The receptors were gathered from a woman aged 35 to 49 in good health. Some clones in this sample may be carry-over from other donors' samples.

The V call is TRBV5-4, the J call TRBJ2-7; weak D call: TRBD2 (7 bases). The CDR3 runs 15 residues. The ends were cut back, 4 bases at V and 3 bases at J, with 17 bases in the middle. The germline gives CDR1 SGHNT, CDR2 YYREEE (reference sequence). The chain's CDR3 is CASSPLQGGSYEQYF. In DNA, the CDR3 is TGTGCCAGCAGCCCATTACAGGGAGGGAGCTACGAGCAGTACTTC.

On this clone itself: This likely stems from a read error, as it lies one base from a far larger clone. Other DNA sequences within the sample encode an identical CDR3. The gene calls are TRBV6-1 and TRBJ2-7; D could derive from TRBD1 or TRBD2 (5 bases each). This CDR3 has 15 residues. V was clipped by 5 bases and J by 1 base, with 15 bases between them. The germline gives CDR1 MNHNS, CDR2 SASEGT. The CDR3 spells CASSFEGQGSYEQYF. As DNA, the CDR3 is TGTGCCAGCAGTTTTGAGGGGCAGGGATCCTACGAGCAGTACTTC.

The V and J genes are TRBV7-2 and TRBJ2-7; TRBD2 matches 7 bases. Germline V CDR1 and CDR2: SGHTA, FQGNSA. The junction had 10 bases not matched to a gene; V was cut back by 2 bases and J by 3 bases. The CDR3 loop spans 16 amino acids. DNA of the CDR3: TGTGCCAGCAGCTTATTCGCCGGGGGACTAAACTACGAGCAGTACTTC. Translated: CASSLFAGGLNYEQYF.

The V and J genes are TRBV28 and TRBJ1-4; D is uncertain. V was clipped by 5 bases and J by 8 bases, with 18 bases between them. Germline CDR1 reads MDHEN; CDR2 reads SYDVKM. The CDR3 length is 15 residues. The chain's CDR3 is CASSPAVGRWEKLFF. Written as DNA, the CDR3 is TGTGCCAGCAGTCCTGCCGTAGGGCGATGGGAAAAACTGTTTTTT.

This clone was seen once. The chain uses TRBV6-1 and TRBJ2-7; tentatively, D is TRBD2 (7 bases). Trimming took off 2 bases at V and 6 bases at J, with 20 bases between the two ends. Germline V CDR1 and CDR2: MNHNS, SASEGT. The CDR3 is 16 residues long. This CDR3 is CASSEPGGGQLGEQYF. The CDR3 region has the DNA TGTGCCAGCAGTGAACCTGGGGGGGGACAACTCGGCGAGCAGTACTTC.

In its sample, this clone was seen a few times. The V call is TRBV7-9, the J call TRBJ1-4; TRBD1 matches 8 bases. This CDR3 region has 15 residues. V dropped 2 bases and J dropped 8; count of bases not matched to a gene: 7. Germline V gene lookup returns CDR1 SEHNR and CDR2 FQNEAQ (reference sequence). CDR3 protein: CASSLWQGANEKLFF. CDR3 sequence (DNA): TGTGCCAGCAGCTTATGGCAGGGGGCGAACGAAAAACTGTTTTTT.

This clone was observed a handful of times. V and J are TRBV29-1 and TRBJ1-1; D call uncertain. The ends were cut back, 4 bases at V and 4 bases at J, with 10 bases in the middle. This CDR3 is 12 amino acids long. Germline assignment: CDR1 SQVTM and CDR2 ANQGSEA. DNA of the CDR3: TGCAGCGTTGGGGATCGACTCACTGAAGCTTTCTTT. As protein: CSVGDRLTEAFF.

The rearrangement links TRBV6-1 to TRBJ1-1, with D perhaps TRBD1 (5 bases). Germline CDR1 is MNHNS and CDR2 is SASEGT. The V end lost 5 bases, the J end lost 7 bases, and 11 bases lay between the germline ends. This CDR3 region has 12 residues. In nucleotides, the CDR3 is TGTGCCAGCAGTCGACTGGGGGGTGAAGCTTTCTTT. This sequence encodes CASSRLGGEAFF.

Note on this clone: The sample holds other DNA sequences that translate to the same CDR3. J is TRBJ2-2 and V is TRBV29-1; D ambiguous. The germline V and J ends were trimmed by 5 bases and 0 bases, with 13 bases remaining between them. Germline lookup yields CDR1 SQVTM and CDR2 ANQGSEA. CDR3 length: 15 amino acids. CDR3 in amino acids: CSVLGRTSNTGELFF. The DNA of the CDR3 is TGCAGCGTTCTGGGCCGAACTTCGAACACCGGGGAGCTGTTTTTT.

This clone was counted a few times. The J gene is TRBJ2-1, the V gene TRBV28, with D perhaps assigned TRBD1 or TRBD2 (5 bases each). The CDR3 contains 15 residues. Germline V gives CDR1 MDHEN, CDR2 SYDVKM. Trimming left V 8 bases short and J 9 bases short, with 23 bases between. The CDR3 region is CASSGPIFTHSEQFF. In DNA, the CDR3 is TGTGCCAGCTCGGGACCCATTTTTACCCACAGTGAGCAGTTCTTC.

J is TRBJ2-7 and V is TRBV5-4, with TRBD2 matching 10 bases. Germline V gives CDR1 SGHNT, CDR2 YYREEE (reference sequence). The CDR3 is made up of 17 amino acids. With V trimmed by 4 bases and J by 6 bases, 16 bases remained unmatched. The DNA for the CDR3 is TGTGCCAGCAGCACACAACCTGCGGGACTAGCGATCTTCGAGCAGTACTTC. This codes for CASSTQPAGLAIFEQYF.

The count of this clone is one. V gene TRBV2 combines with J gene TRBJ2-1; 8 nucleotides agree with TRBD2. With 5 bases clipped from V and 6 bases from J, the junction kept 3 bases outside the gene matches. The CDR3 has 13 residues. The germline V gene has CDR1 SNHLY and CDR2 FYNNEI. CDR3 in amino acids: CASSQRELNEQFF. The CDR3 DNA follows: TGTGCCAGCAGTCAGCGGGAGCTCAATGAGCAGTTCTTC.

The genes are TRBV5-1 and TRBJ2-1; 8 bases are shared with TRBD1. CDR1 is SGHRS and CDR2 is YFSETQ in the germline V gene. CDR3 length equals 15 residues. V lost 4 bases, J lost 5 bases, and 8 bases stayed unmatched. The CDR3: CASSVGTGPNNEQFF. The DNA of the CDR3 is TGCGCCAGCAGCGTCGGGACAGGCCCCAACAATGAGCAGTTCTTC.

CDR3 protein: CASSLELAGWGNEQFF. CDR3 DNA: TGCGCCAGCAGCTTAGAACTAGCGGGTTGGGGGAATGAGCAGTTCTTC. V is TRBV5-1 and J is TRBJ2-1; 9 bases match TRBD2. The germline CDR1 and CDR2 sequences are SGHRS and YFSETQ. V dropped 2 bases and J dropped 7; count of bases not matched to a gene: 10. The CDR3 consists of 16 residues.

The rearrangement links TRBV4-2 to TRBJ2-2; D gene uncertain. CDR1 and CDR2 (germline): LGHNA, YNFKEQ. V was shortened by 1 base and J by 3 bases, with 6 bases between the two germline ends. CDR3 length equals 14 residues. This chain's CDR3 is CASSQALDTGELFF. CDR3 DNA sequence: TGTGCCAGCAGCCAAGCGTTGGACACCGGGGAGCTGTTTTTT.

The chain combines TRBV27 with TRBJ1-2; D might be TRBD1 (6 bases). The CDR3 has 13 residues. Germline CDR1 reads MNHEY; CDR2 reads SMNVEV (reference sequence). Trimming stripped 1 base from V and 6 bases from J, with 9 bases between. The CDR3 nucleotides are TGTGCCAGCAGTTTATGGGGGCGCGATGGCTACACCTTC. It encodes CASSLWGRDGYTF.

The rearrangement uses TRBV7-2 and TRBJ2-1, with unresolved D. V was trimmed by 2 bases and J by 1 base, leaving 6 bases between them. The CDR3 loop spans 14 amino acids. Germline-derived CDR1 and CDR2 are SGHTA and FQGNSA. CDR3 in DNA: TGTGCCAGCAGCTTATTGAGGTCCTACAATGAGCAGTTCTTC. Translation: CASSLLRSYNEQFF.

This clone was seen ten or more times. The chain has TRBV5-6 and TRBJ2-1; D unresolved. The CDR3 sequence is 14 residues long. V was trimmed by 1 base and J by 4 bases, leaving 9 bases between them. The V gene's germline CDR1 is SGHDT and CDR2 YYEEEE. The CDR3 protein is CASSLRATYNEQFF. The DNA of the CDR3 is TGTGCCAGCAGCTTGCGAGCGACATACAATGAGCAGTTCTTC.

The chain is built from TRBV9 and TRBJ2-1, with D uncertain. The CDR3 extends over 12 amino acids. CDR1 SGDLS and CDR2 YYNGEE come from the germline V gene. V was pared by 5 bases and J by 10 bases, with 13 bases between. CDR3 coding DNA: TGTGCCAGCAGTGCCGAAGCGTCCGAGCAGTTCTTC. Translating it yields CASSAEASEQFF.

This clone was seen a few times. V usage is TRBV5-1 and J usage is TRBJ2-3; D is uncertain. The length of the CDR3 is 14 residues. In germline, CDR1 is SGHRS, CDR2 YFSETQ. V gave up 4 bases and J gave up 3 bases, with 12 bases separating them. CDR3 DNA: TGCGCCAGCAGCCCCTTGGGGATAACAGATACGCAGTATTTT. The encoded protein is CASSPLGITDTQYF.

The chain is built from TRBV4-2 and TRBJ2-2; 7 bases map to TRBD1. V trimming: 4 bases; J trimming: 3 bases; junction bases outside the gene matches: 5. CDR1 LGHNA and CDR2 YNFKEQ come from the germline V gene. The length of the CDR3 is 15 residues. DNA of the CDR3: TGTGCCAGCAGCCTGAGACAGGGAGACACCGGGGAGCTGTTTTTT. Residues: CASSLRQGDTGELFF.

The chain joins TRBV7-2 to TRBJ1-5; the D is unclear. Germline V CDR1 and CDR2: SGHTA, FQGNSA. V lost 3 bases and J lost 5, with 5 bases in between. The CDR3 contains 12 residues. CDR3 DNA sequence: TGTGCCAGCAGCTTTAACGATCAGCCCCAGCATTTT. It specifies CASSFNDQPQHF.

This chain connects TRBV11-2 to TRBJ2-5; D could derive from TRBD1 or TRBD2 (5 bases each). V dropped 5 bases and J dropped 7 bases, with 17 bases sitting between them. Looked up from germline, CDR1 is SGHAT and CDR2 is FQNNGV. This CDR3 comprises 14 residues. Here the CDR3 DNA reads TGTGCCAGCAGCCCCATACTAGGGGAAGGGACCCAGTACTTC. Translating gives CASSPILGEGTQYF.

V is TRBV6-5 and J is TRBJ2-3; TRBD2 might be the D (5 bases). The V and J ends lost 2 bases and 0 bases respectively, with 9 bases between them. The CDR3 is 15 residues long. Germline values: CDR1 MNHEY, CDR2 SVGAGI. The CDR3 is CASSYTRGSTDTQYF. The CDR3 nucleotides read TGTGCCAGCAGTTACACCCGGGGTAGCACAGATACGCAGTATTTT.

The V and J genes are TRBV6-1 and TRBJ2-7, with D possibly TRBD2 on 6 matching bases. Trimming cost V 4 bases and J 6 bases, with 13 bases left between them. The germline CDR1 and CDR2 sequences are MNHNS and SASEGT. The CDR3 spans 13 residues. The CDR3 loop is CASSGRAQREQYF. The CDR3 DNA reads TGTGCCAGCAGTGGGAGGGCCCAACGCGAGCAGTACTTC.

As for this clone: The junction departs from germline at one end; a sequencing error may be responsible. As DNA, the CDR3 is TGTGACTGGAGTGCATTTGATAGGGTGTTCTCCTACGAGCAGTACTTC. Residues: CDWSAFDRVFSYEQYF. This rearrangement joins TRBV30 to TRBJ2-7; D ambiguous. Looked up from germline, CDR1 is GTSNPN and CDR2 is SVGIG (reference sequence). The CDR3 extends over 16 amino acids.